The 19 T cell receptor beta chains below all came from one sample that was sequenced in a study of blood T cell repertoires in COVID-19. Profiling relied on immunoSEQ multiplex PCR, and the TCRdb table lists in-frame clones only, not all of them. The sample yields about 200,000 clones, around 92% seen once. The sequenced sample was PBMCs or T cells enriched from blood (not recorded which). Receptors originate from a woman younger than 35 who had recovered from COVID-19.

The chain links TRBV23-1 to TRBJ1-4; no reliable D call. TRBV23-1 carries the ORF label, with uncertain function. CDR3 length: 14 residues. V lost 4 bases and J 0 bases, leaving 6 bases between the germline ends. This CDR3 reads CASSRTATNEKLFF. The CDR3 DNA sequence: TGCGCCAGCAGTCGCACAGCAACTAATGAAAAACTGTTTTTT.

This clone was found a few times. The V and J genes are TRBV5-1 and TRBJ1-1, with 9 bases identical to TRBD1. Per the germline V gene, CDR1 is SGHRS and CDR2 is YFSETQ. There are 16 residues in the CDR3. With 2 bases clipped from V and 1 base from J, the junction kept 6 bases outside the gene matches. CDR3 nucleotide sequence: TGCGCCAGCAGCTTCCGGGACAGGGTAAAGAACACTGAAGCTTTCTTT. Its protein product is CASSFRDRVKNTEAFF.

The rearrangement uses TRBV5-4 and TRBJ1-1; 7 bases are shared with TRBD1. The germline V gene has CDR1 SGHNT and CDR2 YYREEE (reference sequence). This CDR3 spans 20 amino acids. Losses at the gene ends were 4 bases for V and 0 bases for J; bases not matched to a gene: 21. The CDR3 DNA reads TGTGCCAGCAGCCCGGGGGAATTGGGCAGGGGGACCTCCATGAACACTGAAGCTTTCTTT. Translated, it gives CASSPGELGRGTSMNTEAFF.

The rearrangement joins TRBV19 to TRBJ2-1, with a tentative D call TRBD2 (5 bases). The CDR3 is made up of 15 amino acids. The V gene's germline CDR1 is LNHDA and CDR2 SQIVND (reference sequence). V was trimmed by 3 bases and J by 4 bases, leaving 13 bases between them. The CDR3 region has the DNA TGTGCCAGTAGTATCGTGCGCCCGGGATACAATGAGCAGTTCTTC. Amino acids: CASSIVRPGYNEQFF.

The chain links TRBV30 to TRBJ1-2; TRBD1 matches at 8 bases. Germline V lookup: CDR1 GTSNPN, CDR2 SVGIG (reference sequence). The CDR3 spans 13 residues. J lost 5 bases, V lost 3 bases, and 5 bases had no gene match. This chain's CDR3 is CAWSRGQLYGYTF. The CDR3 nucleotides are TGTGCCTGGAGCAGGGGGCAGCTTTATGGCTACACCTTC. The whole variable domain, remainder taken from reference TRBV30 and TRBJ1-2, is SQTIHQWPATLVQPVGSPLSLECTVEGTSNPNLYWYRQAAGRGLQLLFYSVGIGQISSEVPQNLSASRPQDRQFILSSKKLLLSDSGFYLCAWSRGQLYGYTFGSGTRLTVV.

This clone came up once. V gene TRBV27 combines with J gene TRBJ2-5; TRBD2 matches at 7 bases. V was clipped by 1 base and J by 5 bases; unmatched bases: 7. The CDR3 spans 15 residues. Per the germline V gene, CDR1 is MNHEY and CDR2 is SMNVEV (reference sequence). CDR3 sequence reads: CASSLFGAGEETQYF. The CDR3 DNA reads TGTGCCAGCAGTTTATTCGGGGCGGGGGAGGAGACCCAGTACTTC.

In its sample, this clone was seen once. The gene calls are TRBV10-3 and TRBJ2-5; 9 positions agree with TRBD2. CDR1 is ENHRY, CDR2 SYGVKD, per germline. The V and J ends lost 10 bases and 5 bases, in that order; junction bases with no gene match: 17. The CDR3 runs 16 residues. The CDR3 DNA sequence: TGTGCCACCCGAGAGAGGGGCGGGGGGGCCGGCGAGACCCAGTACTTC. Its translation: CATRERGGGAGETQYF.

This chain joins TRBV9 and TRBJ1-1; D is uncertain. The V end was cut by 1 base, the J end by 3 bases, with 7 bases between. The length of the CDR3 is 13 residues. Germline CDR1 and CDR2: SGDLS and YYNGEE. DNA of the CDR3: TGTGCCAGCAGCGTATTCCCAGACACTGAAGCTTTCTTT. Amino acids: CASSVFPDTEAFF.

As for this clone: At one end, the junction sequence differs from germline, possibly due to a read error. The chain joins TRBV6-6 to TRBJ2-1; TRBD2 matches 7 bases. Germline loops: CDR1 MNHNY, CDR2 SVGAGI (reference sequence). CDR3 size: 14 residues. This CDR3 reads CASSRRAGYSEQFF. The CDR3 region has the DNA TGTGCCAGCAGCCGGAGAGCGGGGTACAGTGAGCAGTTCTTC.

The chain is built from TRBV19 and TRBJ1-6; the D gene is possibly TRBD1 (5 bases). Trimming pared 6 bases from V and 0 bases from J, leaving 15 bases between. Germline V lookup: CDR1 LNHDA, CDR2 SQIVND (reference sequence). The CDR3 loop spans 17 amino acids. CDR3 in amino acids: CASRTSRDFSYNSPLHF. The DNA for the CDR3 is TGTGCCAGTAGGACCTCCAGGGATTTCTCCTATAATTCACCCCTCCACTTT.

The chain couples TRBV18 to TRBJ2-7; D gene ambiguous. The CDR3 extends over 14 amino acids. Per the germline V gene, CDR1 is KGHSH and CDR2 is LQKENI. V shed 2 bases and J shed 1 base, with 9 bases lying between them. This CDR3 is CASSPFPVSYEQYF. As DNA, the CDR3 is TGTGCCAGCTCACCATTTCCGGTTTCCTACGAGCAGTACTTC.

The genes are TRBV5-1 and TRBJ1-2, with 7 bases lining up with TRBD1. CDR3 size: 13 residues. Germline CDR1 is SGHRS and CDR2 is YFSETQ. The V segment lost 4 bases and the J segment 6 bases; nucleotides outside the gene matches: 6. Written as DNA, the CDR3 is TGCGCCAGCAGCGTGGGACAGAAAGATGGCTACACCTTC. Its protein is CASSVGQKDGYTF.

The chain recombines TRBV9 with TRBJ2-3; D uncertain. Trimming left V 0 bases short and J 0 bases short, with 5 bases between. Per germline, CDR1 SGDLS and CDR2 YYNGEE. This CDR3 comprises 14 residues. The CDR3 loop reads CASSVDGSTDTQYF. The DNA of the CDR3 is TGTGCCAGCAGCGTAGACGGGAGCACAGATACGCAGTATTTT.

This chain links TRBV4-2 with TRBJ2-1, with a tentative D call TRBD2 (5 bases). This CDR3 is built from 14 residues. Trimming removed 1 base from V and 8 bases from J, with 12 bases in between. In germline, CDR1 is LGHNA, CDR2 YNFKEQ. The CDR3 DNA sequence: TGTGCCAGCAGCCAAGGAGGGAGACCGGATGAGCAGTTCTTC. Amino acids: CASSQGGRPDEQFF.

This rearrangement joins TRBV18 to TRBJ2-7, with 9 bases fitting TRBD1. Trimming removed 5 bases from V and 3 bases from J; junction bases left unmatched: 11. The CDR3 contains 16 residues. The germline gives CDR1 KGHSH, CDR2 LQKENI. CDR3 amino acids: CASSSTGTGNFYEQYF. Written as DNA, the CDR3 is TGTGCCAGCTCATCTACAGGGACAGGGAACTTCTACGAGCAGTACTTC.

V is TRBV12-3 or TRBV12-4 and J is TRBJ2-5; 7 bases are a match to TRBD1. The CDR3 extends over 13 amino acids. With V trimmed by 7 bases and J by 2 bases, 4 bases remained unmatched. The CDR3 DNA sequence: TGTGCCAGCACCTGGGACAGACAAGAGACCCAGTACTTC. It translates to CASTWDRQETQYF.

The CDR3 protein is CASSDARGSSNSPLHF. CDR3 sequence (DNA): TGTGCCAGCAGTGACGCCAGAGGGTCTTCAAATTCACCCCTCCACTTT. This chain connects TRBV2 to TRBJ1-6; no reliable D call. With 3 bases removed from V and 7 bases from J, the gap between germline ends came to 16 bases. The CDR3 is 16 amino acids. Germline CDR1 is SNHLY and CDR2 is FYNNEI.

The rearrangement joins TRBV12-5 to TRBJ1-2, with D maybe TRBD1 (6 bases). Germline V gene sequence: CDR1 LGHNT, CDR2 FRNRAP. V lost 1 base and J lost 7, with 25 bases in between. The CDR3 has 18 residues. DNA for the CDR3: TGTGCTAGTGGTTTGGCTATACAGGGAACCCCCTTATTTGGTGGCTACACCTTC. Its protein product is CASGLAIQGTPLFGGYTF.

This clone was seen only once. The chain recombines TRBV30 with TRBJ1-5; the match to TRBD1 covers 9 bases. Germline CDR1 GTSNPN, CDR2 SVGIG (reference sequence). V was pared by 0 bases and J by 0 bases, with 6 bases of the junction left unmatched. The CDR3 contains 17 residues. CDR3 nucleotide sequence: TGTGCCTGGAGTGTAAGACAGGGGGGTTATAGCAATCAGCCCCAGCATTTT. This encodes CAWSVRQGGYSNQPQHF.